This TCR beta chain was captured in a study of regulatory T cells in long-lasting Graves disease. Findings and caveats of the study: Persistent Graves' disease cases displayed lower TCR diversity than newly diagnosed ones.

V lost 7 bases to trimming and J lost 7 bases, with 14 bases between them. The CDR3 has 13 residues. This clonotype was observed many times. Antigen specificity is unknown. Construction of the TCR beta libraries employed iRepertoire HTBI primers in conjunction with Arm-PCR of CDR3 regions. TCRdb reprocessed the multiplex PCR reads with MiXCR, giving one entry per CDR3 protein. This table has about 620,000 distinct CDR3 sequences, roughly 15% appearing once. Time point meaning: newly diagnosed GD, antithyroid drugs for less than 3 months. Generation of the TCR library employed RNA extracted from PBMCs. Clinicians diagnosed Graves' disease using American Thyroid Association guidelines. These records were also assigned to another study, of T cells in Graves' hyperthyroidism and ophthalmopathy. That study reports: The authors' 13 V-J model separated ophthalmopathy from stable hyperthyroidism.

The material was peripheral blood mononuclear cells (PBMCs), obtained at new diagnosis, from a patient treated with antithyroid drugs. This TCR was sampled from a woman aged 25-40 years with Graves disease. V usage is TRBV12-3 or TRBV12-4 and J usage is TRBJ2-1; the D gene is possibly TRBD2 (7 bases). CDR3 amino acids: CASTSRGGNEQFF. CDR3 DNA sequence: TGTGCCAGCACTTCGAGGGGGGGGAATGAGCAGTTCTTC.